The 31 T cell receptor beta chains reported below all come from one sample, sequenced in a study of type 1 regulatory T cells. Study-level findings and limits: Tr1 cells had a more restricted TCR repertoire than non-Tr1 cells.

Their specific antigens are unknown. One entry per CDR3 protein, called by TCRdb with MiXCR from the reads. The table records more than 4,500 distinct CDR3 sequences, approximately 24% of them present only once. Sequencing input: cultured type 1 regulatory T (Tr1) cells, either the whole culture or a sorted fraction (not recorded which). The receptors derive from a human donor in good health.

A few counts support this clonotype. The chain uses TRBV7-9 and TRBJ1-2; D is perhaps TRBD1 (6 bases). The CDR3 runs 15 residues. Germline CDR1 and CDR2: SEHNR and FQNEAQ (reference sequence). Trimming removed 4 bases at V and 0 bases at J, with 12 bases between. Here the CDR3 DNA reads TGTGCCAGCAGCTCCTTACAGGGAACTAACTATGGCTACACCTTC. Protein product: CASSSLQGTNYGYTF. The full variable domain, rest sourced from reference TRBV7-9 and TRBJ1-2, is DTGVSQNPRHKITKRGQNVTFRCDPISEHNRLYWYRQTLGQGPEFLTYFQNEAQLEKSRLLSDRFSAERPKGSFSTLEIQRTEQGDSAMYLCASSSLQGTNYGYTFGSGTRLTVV.

The table lists this clonotype with a few counts. This sequence joins TRBV12-3 or TRBV12-4 and TRBJ2-6; 9 bases are shared with TRBD1. Trimming at V came to 7 bases and at J to 4 bases, leaving 5 bases not matched to a gene. This CDR3 spans 15 amino acids. This CDR3 is CASNHRGLGANVLTF. The CDR3 DNA reads as TGTGCCAGCAACCACAGGGGGCTCGGGGCCAACGTCCTGACTTTC.

The chain is built from TRBV30 and TRBJ2-1, with 7 bases identical to TRBD1. The CDR3 extends over 15 amino acids. The germline gives CDR1 GTSNPN, CDR2 SVGIG (reference sequence). Unmatched junction bases numbered 8, after V lost 3 bases and J lost 3 bases. CDR3 sequence (DNA): TGTGCCTGGAGCCGGGACAGTGGAATCTACAATGAGCAGTTCTTC. Its protein product is CAWSRDSGIYNEQFF.

By share, this clonotype ranks as medium-sized (0.01 to 0.1%). This sequence joins TRBV12-3 or TRBV12-4 and TRBJ1-5; possible D gene TRBD1, 5 bases. V lost 7 bases and J 7 bases, leaving 11 bases between the germline ends. This CDR3 has 12 amino acids. CDR3 in amino acids: CASNQGFQPQHF. The CDR3 DNA reads as TGTGCCAGCAACCAGGGATTCCAGCCCCAGCATTTT.

Notes on this clonotype: It is likely a read error: a sequence one base away is far more abundant. In DNA form, the CDR3 reads TGTACCAGCAGCTTGAATCCCAGGGCAACAGATACGCAGTATTTT. Translated: CTSSLNPRATDTQYF. The rearrangement uses TRBV5-1 and TRBJ2-3; D perhaps matches TRBD1 (5 bases). Germline V gene data show CDR1 as SGHRS and CDR2 as YFSETQ. The CDR3 loop spans 15 amino acids.

The chain couples TRBV20-1 to TRBJ1-2, with 10 nucleotides matching TRBD1. The J segment lost 4 bases and the V segment lost 6 bases, leaving 8 bases of the junction unmatched. Germline CDR1 and CDR2: DFQATT and SNEGSKA (reference sequence). This CDR3 region has 14 residues. CDR3 residues: CSAAAGTGAYGYTF. DNA for the CDR3: TGCAGTGCAGCTGCCGGGACAGGGGCCTATGGCTACACCTTC.

This clonotype ranks as large. The V and J genes are TRBV29-1 and TRBJ1-1; D gene ambiguous. The germline V and J ends were trimmed by 6 bases and 0 bases, with 2 bases remaining between them. Per the germline V gene, CDR1 is SQVTM and CDR2 is ANQGSEA. This CDR3 has 10 amino acids. CDR3: CSVLNTEAFF. The DNA for the CDR3 is TGCAGCGTCCTGAACACTGAAGCTTTCTTT.

The J gene is TRBJ2-1, the V gene TRBV6-1; D is uncertain. V was shortened by 4 bases and J by 10 bases, with 14 bases between the two germline ends. Germline CDR1 MNHNS, CDR2 SASEGT. The CDR3 loop spans 13 amino acids. This chain's CDR3 is CASSARPPPEQFF. The CDR3 DNA sequence: TGTGCCAGCAGTGCCCGCCCTCCCCCAGAGCAGTTCTTC.

This clonotype was seen repeatedly, ten times or more. The V and J genes are TRBV20-1 and TRBJ1-1, with D possibly matching TRBD1 (6 bases). The CDR3 covers 14 residues. Germline assignment: CDR1 DFQATT and CDR2 SNEGSKA (reference sequence). Trimming removed 0 bases at V and 6 bases at J, with 14 bases between. The CDR3 bases are TGCAGTGCTAGAGACCCGACAGGTAGCCCTGAAGCTTTCTTT. This codes for CSARDPTGSPEAFF.

This clonotype was seen ten or more times. DNA for the CDR3: TGCGCCAGCAGCTTGGAACTAGCCGCGTCCTACAATGAGCAGTTCTTC. This gives the protein CASSLELAASYNEQFF. The chain carries TRBV5-1 and TRBJ2-1, with D maybe TRBD2 (6 bases). The V end was cut by 0 bases, the J end by 1 base, with 11 bases between. The CDR3 covers 16 residues. Germline V gene sequence: CDR1 SGHRS, CDR2 YFSETQ.

CDR3 coding DNA: TGTGCCAGCTCACCTGTGCTGCCCTCTGGAAACACCATATATTTT. This codes for CASSPVLPSGNTIYF. The chain combines TRBV18 with TRBJ1-3, with D unresolved. Per germline, CDR1 KGHSH and CDR2 LQKENI. CDR3 length: 15 residues. V lost 3 bases, J lost 0 bases, and 9 bases lay in between. The full variable domain, with the rest looked up from reference TRBV18 and TRBJ1-3, is NAGVMQNPRHLVRRRGQEARLRCSPMKGHSHVYWYRQLPEEGLKFMVYLQKENIIDESGMPKERFSAEFPKEGPSILRIQQVVRGDSAAYFCASSPVLPSGNTIYFGEGSWLTVV.

By share, this clonotype counts as large. This rearrangement joins TRBV7-2 to TRBJ2-2; 14 nucleotides match TRBD2. V trimming: 0 bases; J trimming: 7 bases; junction bases outside the gene matches: 4. The germline gives CDR1 SGHTA, CDR2 FQGNSA. This CDR3 has 17 amino acids. CDR3 loop: CASSLAGTSGGIGELFF. The CDR3 DNA is TGTGCCAGCAGCTTAGCCGGGACTAGCGGGGGTATCGGGGAGCTGTTTTTT.

This clonotype was seen more than once but under ten times. The chain is built from TRBV2 and TRBJ1-2, with no clear D. Germline assignment: CDR1 SNHLY and CDR2 FYNNEI. The V and J ends lost 5 bases and 7 bases respectively, with 8 bases between them. CDR3 length: 11 amino acids. The CDR3 nucleotides read TGTGCCAGCAGTACAAGGTTTGGCTACACCTTC. Amino acid sequence: CASSTRFGYTF.

This chain links TRBV11-3 with TRBJ2-2, with D perhaps TRBD1 (6 bases). V gave up 2 bases and J gave up 8 bases, with 12 bases separating them. The CDR3 length is 14 residues. From germline, CDR1 is SGHNT and CDR2 YENEEA. CDR3 loop: CASSLTLGAGELFF. CDR3 DNA: TGTGCCAGCAGCTTAACCCTGGGGGCGGGGGAGCTGTTTTTT.

This clonotype is labeled as medium-sized. The chain has TRBV6-5 and TRBJ1-1; D is perhaps TRBD1 (6 bases). V was clipped by 0 bases and J by 1 base, with 12 bases between them. The CDR3 is made up of 16 amino acids. In germline, CDR1 is MNHEY, CDR2 SVGAGI. The CDR3 protein is CASSYSGGGRNTEAFF. CDR3 DNA: TGTGCCAGCAGTTACTCAGGGGGGGGGAGGAACACTGAAGCTTTCTTT.

This clonotype has only a few counts. This rearrangement joins TRBV20-1 to TRBJ1-6, with D unresolved. CDR3 length: 19 amino acids. Germline values: CDR1 DFQATT, CDR2 SNEGSKA (reference sequence). Trimming left V 0 bases short and J 3 bases short, with 21 bases between. The CDR3 protein is CSARDYVLVKDFYNSPLHF. CDR3 bases: TGCAGTGCTAGAGATTATGTGTTAGTAAAAGATTTCTATAATTCACCCCTCCACTTT.

Within the sample, this clonotype is large. J is TRBJ2-7 and V is TRBV11-2; weak D call: TRBD1 (6 bases). V dropped 4 bases and J dropped 4 bases, with 17 bases sitting between them. CDR1 SGHAT and CDR2 FQNNGV come from the germline V gene. This CDR3 spans 15 amino acids. The CDR3 sequence: CASSSSPGQQYEQYF. In DNA form, the CDR3 reads TGTGCCAGCAGCTCCAGTCCGGGACAACAGTACGAGCAGTACTTC.

On this clonotype itself: Being one base from a much bigger clone, this may be a read error. V gene TRBV19 combines with J gene TRBJ2-2; unclear D gene. Trimming took 4 bases from V and 1 from J, leaving 19 bases between them. The CDR3 consists of 18 residues. CDR1 and CDR2 from the germline V gene are LNHDA and SQIVND (reference sequence). The CDR3 DNA is TGTGCCAGTAGTAGCCTCCCAGTGGATTCAATGAACACCGGGGAGCTGTTTTTT. It yields the protein CASSSLPVDSMNTGELFF.

Many counts were recorded for this clonotype. The V gene is TRBV12-3 or TRBV12-4, the J gene TRBJ1-3; D remains ambiguous. The CDR3 extends over 16 amino acids. Trimming stripped 3 bases from V and 3 bases from J, with 15 bases between. CDR3 DNA: TGTGCCAGCAGTTTCGGGTTTCTCAGCCGTGGAAACACCATATATTTT. It encodes CASSFGFLSRGNTIYF.

The rearrangement links TRBV11-2 to TRBJ2-3; 8 bases are shared with TRBD2. The V and J ends lost 1 base and 2 bases, in that order; junction bases with no gene match: 5. The CDR3 covers 16 residues. CDR1 SGHAT and CDR2 FQNNGV come from the germline V gene. The CDR3: CASSLVAGGITDTQYF. The CDR3 DNA sequence: TGTGCCAGCAGCTTAGTGGCGGGGGGAATCACAGATACGCAGTATTTT.

This clonotype is judged medium-sized. The CDR3 loop reads CASGTRTGIFSEAFF. The DNA for the CDR3 is TGTGCCAGCGGAACGCGGACAGGGATATTCTCTGAAGCTTTCTTT. V is TRBV28 and J is TRBJ1-1, with 8 bases matching TRBD1. V gave up 8 bases and J gave up 6 bases; unmatched junction bases: 14. The germline CDR1 and CDR2 sequences are MDHEN and SYDVKM. The CDR3 consists of 15 residues. Looking up the rest from reference TRBV28 and TRBJ1-1 gives the full variable domain: DVKVTQSSRYLVKRTGEKVFLECVQDMDHENMFWYRQDPGLGLRLIYFSYDVKMKEKGDIPEGYSVSREKKERFSLILESASTNQTSMYLCASGTRTGIFSEAFFGQGTRLTVV.

This clonotype was recorded many times. V usage is TRBV18 and J usage is TRBJ1-5, with 10 bases that match TRBD1. Germline V gene lookup returns CDR1 KGHSH and CDR2 LQKENI. The CDR3 loop spans 15 amino acids. J was trimmed by 2 bases and V by 5 bases; bases with no gene match: 3. CDR3 loop: CASSTGTGGNQPQHF. The CDR3 coding sequence is TGTGCCAGCTCAACCGGGACAGGGGGCAATCAGCCCCAGCATTTT.

The V gene is TRBV7-9, the J gene TRBJ1-2; D is ambiguous. The CDR3 contains 14 residues. Germline CDR1 reads SEHNR; CDR2 reads FQNEAQ (reference sequence). Trimming cost V 5 bases and J 4 bases, with 14 bases left between them. CDR3 loop: CASSLTGPFYGYTF. CDR3 sequence (DNA): TGTGCCAGCAGCCTTACCGGCCCCTTCTATGGCTACACCTTC.

This clonotype was recorded a few times. The chain carries TRBV18 and TRBJ1-4, with D possibly TRBD1 on 6 matching bases. The length of the CDR3 is 15 residues. CDR1 is KGHSH and CDR2 is LQKENI in the germline V gene. The V end lost 3 bases, the J end lost 8 bases, and 16 bases lay between the germline ends. The CDR3: CASSPLGGTKEKLFF. The CDR3 bases are TGTGCCAGCTCACCCCTCGGGGGGACAAAGGAAAAACTGTTTTTT.

This clonotype was detected only once. The chain has TRBV6-1 and TRBJ2-3; maybe TRBD2 (5 bases). Per the germline V gene, CDR1 is MNHNS and CDR2 is SASEGT. The V end was cut by 4 bases, the J end by 2 bases, with 13 bases between. This CDR3 region has 15 residues. CDR3 nucleotide sequence: TGTGCCAGCAGTGGATCGCGGGTGAACACAGATACGCAGTATTTT. Translating gives CASSGSRVNTDTQYF.

This clonotype qualifies as medium-sized. The rearrangement links TRBV5-6 to TRBJ1-3; D gene uncertain. Germline assignment: CDR1 SGHDT and CDR2 YYEEEE. The CDR3 loop spans 14 amino acids. V was shortened by 2 bases and J by 1 base, with 7 bases between the two germline ends. CDR3 sequence: CASSFLGSGNTIYF. CDR3 sequence (DNA): TGTGCCAGCAGCTTTCTAGGGTCTGGAAACACCATATATTTT.

This clonotype has a handful of counts. The chain is built from TRBV7-9 and TRBJ2-7, with D perhaps matching TRBD2 (5 bases). Germline assignment: CDR1 SEHNR and CDR2 FQNEAQ (reference sequence). The CDR3 is 16 amino acids. V was shortened by 5 bases and J by 7 bases, with 24 bases between the two germline ends. CDR3 residues: CASSLHVVGHGGEQYF. The CDR3 bases are TGTGCCAGCAGCCTTCATGTTGTAGGGCACGGAGGAGAGCAGTACTTC.

To note about this clonotype: This probably arose from a read error, given a far larger clone one base away. The chain couples TRBV5-4 to TRBJ2-7; TRBD1 matches 9 bases. The CDR3 is 15 residues long. CDR1 and CDR2 (germline): SGHNT, YYREEE (reference sequence). CDR3 amino acids: CASSSGVDRGYEEYF. The DNA for the CDR3 is TGTGCCAGCAGCTCCGGCGTGGACAGGGGCTACGAGGAGTACTTC.

In its sample, this clonotype ranks as medium-sized (0.01 to 0.1%). The rearrangement links TRBV9 to TRBJ2-1; 10 bases align to TRBD1. The CDR3 totals 14 residues. With V trimmed by 4 bases and J by 5 bases, 3 bases remained unmatched. Germline V gene data show CDR1 as SGDLS and CDR2 as YYNGEE. The CDR3, as DNA: TGTGCCAGCAGCAGGACAGGGGGAGACAATGAGCAGTTCTTC. Protein sequence: CASSRTGGDNEQFF.

This clonotype was counted ten times or more. The chain recombines TRBV18 with TRBJ2-5, with D perhaps TRBD1 (5 bases). CDR1 is KGHSH and CDR2 is LQKENI in the germline V gene. CDR3 length: 16 amino acids. The germline V and J ends were trimmed by 2 bases and 1 base, with 14 bases remaining between them. The CDR3 reads CASSPVEGEAQETQYF. The CDR3 region has the DNA TGTGCCAGCTCACCAGTTGAAGGGGAAGCCCAAGAGACCCAGTACTTC.

This clonotype has a handful of counts. The chain joins TRBV7-2 to TRBJ2-3; D is unresolved. CDR1 and CDR2 (germline): SGHTA, FQGNSA. The CDR3 runs 12 residues. The V gene lost 2 bases and the J gene lost 10 bases, with 10 bases spanning the gap. CDR3 amino acids: CASSLLRSPQYF. The CDR3, as DNA: TGTGCCAGCAGCTTACTACGATCCCCGCAGTATTTT.